Following are 32 T cell receptor beta chains from one sample sequenced in a study of blood T cell repertoires in COVID-19 (dated by TCRdb to the early 2020s). Library construction relied on the immunoSEQ multiplex PCR assay. TCRdb obtained this table from immuneACCESS and retained in-frame rearrangements with V and J assigned. These tables miss some clones; where compared with another copy, unresolved V genes account for less than half of the shortfall, and the remainder is unexplained. The table for this sample lists approximately 310,000 clones; 87% of them were counted only once. The biggest ten clones account for 1% of the sample. The source material was peripheral blood. The origin of the receptors is a man between 50 and 59 years old with active or convalescent COVID-19.

The J gene is TRBJ2-5, the V gene TRBV10-2; 8 nucleotides match TRBD1. This CDR3 spans 14 amino acids. CDR1 and CDR2 (germline): WSHSY, SAAADI. The ends lost 8 bases at V and 5 bases at J; junction bases unmatched: 10. The CDR3 DNA is TGCGCCAGCTCAGCAGCAGGGGGCCGGGAGACCCAGTACTTC. It encodes CASSAAGGRETQYF.

The chain links TRBV9 to TRBJ1-4; D remains unclear. Germline V CDR1 and CDR2: SGDLS, YYNGEE. CDR3 length equals 15 residues. The V end was cut by 4 bases, the J end by 7 bases, with 17 bases between. The chain's CDR3 is CASSTRGGGSEKLFF. The CDR3 nucleotides are TGTGCCAGCAGCACCCGAGGAGGAGGTAGTGAAAAACTGTTTTTT.

The chain couples TRBV11-2 to TRBJ2-7, with TRBD2 as a possible D gene (6 bases). The CDR3 is 15 residues long. V was cut by 0 bases and J by 2 bases, with 11 bases left in between. Germline V gene lookup returns CDR1 SGHAT and CDR2 FQNNGV. The CDR3 DNA is TGTGCCAGCAGCTTAGAGAGCGGGCTTACCTACGAGCAGTACTTC. Encoded protein: CASSLESGLTYEQYF.

The rearrangement joins TRBV10-3 to TRBJ1-2, with a weak D call TRBD1 (6 bases). The germline gives CDR1 ENHRY, CDR2 SYGVKD. Trimming removed 4 bases at V and 4 bases at J, with 13 bases between. The CDR3 is made up of 14 amino acids. The CDR3 loop is CAISAGDRPYGYTF. In DNA form, the CDR3 reads TGTGCCATCAGTGCAGGGGACCGTCCCTATGGCTACACCTTC.

The genes are TRBV19 and TRBJ1-1; D not certain. The ends were cut back, 3 bases at V and 5 bases at J, with 7 bases in the middle. This CDR3 has 12 amino acids. The V gene's germline CDR1 is LNHDA and CDR2 SQIVND (reference sequence). CDR3 sequence reads: CASSMSGTEAFF. CDR3 nucleotides: TGTGCCAGTAGTATGTCGGGGACTGAAGCTTTCTTT.

The J gene is TRBJ2-1, the V gene TRBV28; 7 nucleotides align to TRBD1. This CDR3 contains 12 residues. The junction had 2 bases not matched to a gene; V was cut back by 3 bases and J by 9 bases. Germline V gene data show CDR1 as MDHEN and CDR2 as SYDVKM. CDR3 loop: CASSFQGVEQFF. In nucleotides, the CDR3 is TGTGCCAGCAGTTTCCAGGGGGTTGAGCAGTTCTTC.

V is TRBV6-6 and J is TRBJ1-5; TRBD1 is a possible D gene (5 bases). Germline V gene data show CDR1 as MNHNY and CDR2 as SVGAGI (reference sequence). The CDR3 totals 14 residues. Between the trimmed V and J ends, which lost 3 bases and 3 bases, there was a span of 9 bases. The CDR3 DNA is TGTGCCAGCAGTTATCCAGGGAACAATCAGCCCCAGCATTTT. Its protein product is CASSYPGNNQPQHF.

V is TRBV7-2 and J is TRBJ2-7; TRBD1 agrees at 8 bases. J was trimmed by 6 bases and V by 4 bases; bases with no gene match: 8. From germline, CDR1 is SGHTA and CDR2 FQGNSA. This CDR3 is built from 14 residues. The CDR3 spells CASSSLTGVVEQYF. The CDR3, as DNA: TGTGCCAGCAGCTCCTTGACAGGGGTAGTCGAGCAGTACTTC.

This chain joins TRBV11-3 and TRBJ2-3; D might be TRBD2 (5 bases). Germline lookup yields CDR1 SGHNT and CDR2 YENEEA. The V end lost 4 bases, the J end lost 0 bases, and 11 bases lay between the germline ends. This CDR3 region has 15 residues. The CDR3 is CASSSPGISTDTQYF. In DNA form, the CDR3 reads TGTGCCAGCAGCTCCCCGGGGATTAGCACAGATACGCAGTATTTT.

The rearrangement joins TRBV6-2 or TRBV6-3 to TRBJ2-1; TRBD2 matches 13 bases. J gave up 12 bases and V 0 bases, and 11 bases lay outside the gene matches. CDR3 size: 17 residues. Germline CDR1 MNHEY, CDR2 SVGEGT. Here the CDR3 DNA reads TGTGCCAGCAGTTACTCGGCTGGGACTAGCGGGGCCTTCACGCAGTTCTTC. Encoded protein: CASSYSAGTSGAFTQFF.

The CDR3 nucleotides read TGTGCCAGTAGTATAGATCTGGCAGGTGAACAGCCCCAGCATTTT. It codes for CASSIDLAGEQPQHF. V gene TRBV19 combines with J gene TRBJ1-5; the D is unclear. Germline CDR1 is LNHDA and CDR2 is SQIVND (reference sequence). Trimming took off 0 bases at V and 7 bases at J, with 13 bases between the two ends. There are 15 residues in the CDR3.

CDR3 in DNA: TGTGCCAGCAGCCCAGCTTTTCTCTTGGGGGCCGTACAGGCTTTCTTT. Amino acids: CASSPAFLLGAVQAFF. The V gene is TRBV5-5, the J gene TRBJ1-1, with D possibly being TRBD1 (6 bases). Germline CDR1 is SGHKS and CDR2 is YYEKEE (reference sequence). V shed 4 bases and J shed 11 bases, with 27 bases lying between them. The CDR3 consists of 16 residues.

This clone was counted once. CDR3 region: CSVDSAGGAYGYTF. CDR3 DNA: TGCAGCGTTGATTCGGCAGGGGGCGCCTATGGCTACACCTTC. The chain combines TRBV29-1 with TRBJ1-2; 8 nucleotides align to TRBD1. The germline V gene encodes CDR1 SQVTM and CDR2 ANQGSEA. The junction had 7 bases not matched to a gene; V was cut back by 3 bases and J by 4 bases. The CDR3 covers 14 residues.

The chain has TRBV5-1 and TRBJ2-1; 13 bases agree with TRBD2. Germline trimming cut 4 bases from V and 7 bases from J; bases unmatched to any gene: 5. The CDR3 spans 15 residues. Germline loops: CDR1 SGHRS, CDR2 YFSETQ. CDR3 loop: CASSPLAGGSNEQFF. The CDR3 DNA follows: TGCGCCAGCAGCCCACTAGCGGGAGGGTCGAATGAGCAGTTCTTC.

The chain combines TRBV4-1 with TRBJ1-4; maybe TRBD1 (5 bases). The V and J ends lost 3 bases and 7 bases respectively, with 12 bases between them. This CDR3 region has 14 residues. Germline values: CDR1 MGHRA, CDR2 YSYEKL. DNA for the CDR3: TGCGCCAGCAGCCACCAGGGTAATGGTGAAAAACTGTTTTTT. Translated: CASSHQGNGEKLFF.

This chain links TRBV19 with TRBJ2-5; TRBD2 matches at 13 bases. The CDR3 length is 18 residues. V was pared by 3 bases and J by 4 bases, with 11 bases of the junction left unmatched. Germline-derived CDR1 and CDR2 are LNHDA and SQIVND (reference sequence). In nucleotides, the CDR3 is TGTGCCAGTAGTATGGTACTAGCGGGGGGGTCCTTAGGAGAGACCCAGTACTTC. Translating gives CASSMVLAGGSLGETQYF. The entire variable domain, with the rest obtained from reference TRBV19 and TRBJ2-5, is as follows: DGGITQSPKYLFRKEGQNVTLSCEQNLNHDAMYWYRQDPGQGLRLIYYSQIVNDFQKGDIAEGYSVSREKKESFPLTVTSAQKNPTAFYLCASSMVLAGGSLGETQYFGPGTRLLVL.

This clone was seen only once. This chain connects TRBV6-5 to TRBJ2-7, with 7 bases aligning to TRBD1. This CDR3 has 15 amino acids. Trimming at V came to 7 bases and at J to 0 bases, leaving 9 bases not matched to a gene. CDR1 MNHEY and CDR2 SVGAGI come from the germline V gene. CDR3 residues: CASTPDRASSYEQYF. Written as DNA, the CDR3 is TGTGCCAGCACCCCCGACAGGGCGTCCTCCTACGAGCAGTACTTC.

V usage is TRBV20-1 and J usage is TRBJ2-7, with D perhaps TRBD2 (5 bases). The CDR3 length is 16 residues. V was shortened by 3 bases and J by 2 bases, with 20 bases between the two germline ends. CDR1 and CDR2 (germline): DFQATT, SNEGSKA (reference sequence). CDR3 sequence (DNA): TGCAGTGCTAGTTTAGAAGGGAGCACCTCCCCCTACGAGCAGTACTTC. Protein: CSASLEGSTSPYEQYF.

The chain joins TRBV30 to TRBJ2-5, with 9 bases that match TRBD1. CDR1 and CDR2 (germline): GTSNPN, SVGIG (reference sequence). The CDR3 is 13 amino acids. J gave up 3 bases and V 8 bases, and 7 bases lay outside the gene matches. Written as DNA, the CDR3 is TGTGCCGGTGGACAGGGGCACAAAGAGACCCAGTACTTC. Translating gives CAGGQGHKETQYF.

The chain is built from TRBV7-9 and TRBJ1-2; 9 positions agree with TRBD1. V was pared by 1 base and J by 3 bases, with 6 bases of the junction left unmatched. The length of the CDR3 is 16 residues. CDR1 is SEHNR and CDR2 is FQNEAQ in the germline V gene (reference sequence). The CDR3 DNA reads TGTGCCAGCAGCTTAGTGGGACAGGGCCGTCACTATGGCTACACCTTC. It specifies CASSLVGQGRHYGYTF.

This chain uses TRBV19 with TRBJ2-6, with 8 bases lining up with TRBD2. Germline V CDR1 and CDR2: LNHDA, SQIVND (reference sequence). Trimming at V came to 7 bases and at J to 0 bases, leaving 8 bases not matched to a gene. This CDR3 comprises 17 residues. The CDR3: CASNHGGGFSGANVLTF. CDR3 DNA: TGTGCCAGTAACCACGGGGGGGGCTTCTCTGGGGCCAACGTCCTGACTTTC.

The gene calls are TRBV14 and TRBJ1-2; 7 bases are shared with TRBD1. V shed 2 bases and J 6 bases; nucleotides not matched to a gene: 6. Germline V gene lookup returns CDR1 SGHDN and CDR2 FVKESK. The CDR3 runs 14 residues. As DNA, the CDR3 is TGTGCCAGCAGCCAAACCGGGACAGCCAATGGCTACACCTTC. Translated, it gives CASSQTGTANGYTF. The whole variable domain, filled in from reference TRBV14 and TRBJ1-2, reads EAGVTQFPSHSVIEKGQTVTLRCDPISGHDNLYWYRRVMGKEIKFLLHFVKESKQDESGMPNNRFLAERTGGTYSTLKVQPAELEDSGVYFCASSQTGTANGYTFGSGTRLTVV.

This clone has just one count. One end of the junction varies from germline; a read error may be responsible. J is TRBJ1-3 and V is TRBV7-7, with a tentative D call TRBD1 (5 bases). Germline V gene lookup returns CDR1 SSHAT and CDR2 FNYEAQ (reference sequence). The CDR3 contains 13 residues. The CDR3 is CASSLGLRNTIYF. The CDR3, as DNA: TGTGCTAGCAGCTTGGGGCTTCGAAACACCATATATTTT.

The rearrangement uses TRBV18 and TRBJ1-3; TRBD1 might be the D (5 bases). Trimming took off 3 bases at V and 2 bases at J, with 14 bases between the two ends. In germline, CDR1 is KGHSH, CDR2 LQKENI. The CDR3 has 16 residues. The CDR3 DNA sequence: TGTGCCAGCTCACCGATCGGGACTAAGCCTGGAAACACCATATATTTT. The encoded protein is CASSPIGTKPGNTIYF.

This clone was detected a few times. This rearrangement joins TRBV19 to TRBJ1-4; D gene ambiguous. This CDR3 is 14 amino acids long. Germline CDR1 is LNHDA and CDR2 is SQIVND (reference sequence). V shed 5 bases and J shed 2 bases, with 9 bases lying between them. The CDR3, as DNA: TGTGCCAGTAGTCCCCAGGTTACTAATGAAAAACTGTTTTTT. Amino acid sequence: CASSPQVTNEKLFF.

The CDR3 DNA sequence: TGTGCCACCAGCAGCCGGGACAGGGGATACAATGAGCAGTTCTTC. This codes for CATSSRDRGYNEQFF. The chain employs TRBV15 and TRBJ2-1; 10 bases agree with TRBD1. V shed 3 bases and J 4 bases; nucleotides not matched to a gene: 3. The CDR3 runs to 15 residues. Germline-derived CDR1 and CDR2 are LNHNV and YYDKDF (reference sequence).

The chain is built from TRBV4-3 and TRBJ2-7; 8 bases fit TRBD1. The germline CDR1 and CDR2 sequences are LGHNA and YSLEER. This CDR3 contains 16 residues. V was clipped by 4 bases and J by 5 bases; unmatched bases: 13. The CDR3 DNA sequence: TGCGCCAGCAGCCGAACAGCCGGACAGGGTTCCCACGAGCAGTACTTC. It translates to CASSRTAGQGSHEQYF.

This clone was recorded only once. This chain uses TRBV7-2 with TRBJ1-6, with a weak D call TRBD1 (6 bases). The length of the CDR3 is 14 residues. Trimming stripped 2 bases from V and 8 bases from J, with 10 bases between. CDR1 is SGHTA and CDR2 is FQGNSA in the germline V gene. CDR3 in DNA: TGTGCCAGCAGCTTACAGGGGTGGGATTCACCCCTCCACTTT. Encoded protein: CASSLQGWDSPLHF.

V gene TRBV25-1 combines with J gene TRBJ1-4, with D hard to call. CDR3 length equals 15 residues. The germline CDR1 and CDR2 sequences are MGHDK and SYGVNS. V dropped 5 bases and J dropped 5 bases, with 15 bases sitting between them. The CDR3, as DNA: TGTGCCAGCAGTCCCTTCGACGGACTGAATGAAAAACTGTTTTTT. It codes for CASSPFDGLNEKLFF.

J is TRBJ2-7 and V is TRBV5-4; 8 bases align to TRBD1. The CDR3 sequence is 16 residues long. Losses at the gene ends were 3 bases for V and 7 bases for J; bases not matched to a gene: 15. Germline assignment: CDR1 SGHNT and CDR2 YYREEE (reference sequence). The CDR3 DNA follows: TGTGCCAGCAGCTCGCACTTATGGACAGGGCTGGGAGAGCAGTACTTC. It specifies CASSSHLWTGLGEQYF. Full variable domain (missing parts from reference TRBV5-4 and TRBJ2-7): ETGVTQSPTHLIKTRGQQVTLRCSSQSGHNTVSWYQQALGQGPQFIFQYYREEENGRGNFPPRFSGLQFPNYSSELNVNALELDDSALYLCASSSHLWTGLGEQYFGPGTRLTVT.

This clone was seen once. The J gene is TRBJ1-2, the V gene TRBV9, with TRBD1 identical over 11 bases. The CDR3 consists of 15 residues. CDR1 SGDLS and CDR2 YYNGEE come from the germline V gene. After removal of 4 bases from V and 4 bases from J, the junction contained 6 bases not matched to a gene. CDR3 nucleotides: TGTGCCAGCAGCCCGGGACAGGGGGAAGTCTATGGCTACACCTTC. Protein product: CASSPGQGEVYGYTF.

The J gene is TRBJ2-7, the V gene TRBV5-1; possibly TRBD1 for D (5 bases). Germline V gene lookup returns CDR1 SGHRS and CDR2 YFSETQ. The CDR3 is 15 amino acids. Trimming removed 3 bases from V and 0 bases from J, with 13 bases in between. This CDR3 reads CASSSRQKSSYEQYF. DNA for the CDR3: TGCGCCAGCAGCTCCCGACAGAAGAGCTCCTACGAGCAGTACTTC. Based on the CDR3 plus reference TRBV5-1 and TRBJ2-7, the full variable domain is KAGVTQTPRYLIKTRGQQVTLSCSPISGHRSVSWYQQTPGQGLQFLFEYFSETQRNKGNFPGRFSGRQFSNSRSEMNVSTLELGDSALYLCASSSRQKSSYEQYFGPGTRLTVT.